One T cell receptor (beta chain) is described in this entry. Its antigen is not known. Naive CD8 cells lacked CD45RO, underwent positive selection for CCR7 and left out terminally differentiated effector memory CD45RA+ cells. The donors, healthy adults who were HIV-negative, had experienced no recent acute infections or vaccinations. These data come from a study of shared clonotypes between healthy human individuals. V gave up 0 bases and J gave up 8 bases, with 16 bases separating them. Germline CDR1 reads SGHDN; CDR2 reads FVKESK. The CDR3 totals 15 residues. TCRdb's copy holds only in-frame clones and misses some; the assay was immunoSEQ multiplex PCR. Counted here are about 1,900,000 clones, about 95% occurring once; the ten biggest clones make up roughly 1.2%. Study-wide results and caveats: It was the non-shared clonotypes that had lower generation probabilities than clonotypes shared by all four donors. A generally larger estimated richness was seen in naive subsets than in memory subsets. The diversity represented, both genetic and in exposure history, was limited by few donors.

Sequenced: naive CD8+ T cells sorted from blood. The sequence was obtained from a man between 18 and 29 years old in good health. The gene calls are TRBV14 and TRBJ1-2; D is undetermined. CDR3 coding DNA: TGTGCCAGCAGCCAAGATCGCGTCAGGACGGGGGGCTACACCTTC. This sequence encodes CASSQDRVRTGGYTF.